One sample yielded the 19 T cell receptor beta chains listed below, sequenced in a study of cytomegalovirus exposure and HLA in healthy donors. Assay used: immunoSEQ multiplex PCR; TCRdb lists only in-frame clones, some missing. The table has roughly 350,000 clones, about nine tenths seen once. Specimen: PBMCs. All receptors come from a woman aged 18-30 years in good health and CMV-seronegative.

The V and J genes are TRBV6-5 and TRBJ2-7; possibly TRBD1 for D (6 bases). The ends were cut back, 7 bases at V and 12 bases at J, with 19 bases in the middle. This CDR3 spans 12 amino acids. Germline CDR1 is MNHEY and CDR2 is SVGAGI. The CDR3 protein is CASTPTPGAWYF. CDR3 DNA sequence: TGTGCCAGCACCCCGACGCCAGGGGCCTGGTACTTC.

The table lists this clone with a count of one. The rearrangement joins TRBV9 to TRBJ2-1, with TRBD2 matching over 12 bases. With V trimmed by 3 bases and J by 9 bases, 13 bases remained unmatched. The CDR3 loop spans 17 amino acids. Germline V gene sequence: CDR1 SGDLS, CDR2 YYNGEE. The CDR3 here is CASSADNGLAGLSEQFF. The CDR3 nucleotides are TGTGCCAGCAGCGCGGATAACGGACTAGCGGGACTGAGTGAGCAGTTCTTC.

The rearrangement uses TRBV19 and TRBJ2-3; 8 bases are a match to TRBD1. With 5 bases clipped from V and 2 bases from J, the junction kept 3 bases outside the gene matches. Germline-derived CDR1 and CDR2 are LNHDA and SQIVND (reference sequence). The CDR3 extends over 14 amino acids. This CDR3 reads CASSRGQATDTQYF. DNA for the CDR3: TGTGCCAGTAGTCGGGGACAGGCCACAGATACGCAGTATTTT.

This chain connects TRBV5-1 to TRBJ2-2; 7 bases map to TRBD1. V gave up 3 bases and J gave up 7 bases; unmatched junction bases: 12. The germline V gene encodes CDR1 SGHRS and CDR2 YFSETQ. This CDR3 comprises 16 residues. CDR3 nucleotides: TGCGCCAGCAGCTCTCCGGGACAGTCAGTCATCGGGGAGCTGTTTTTT. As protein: CASSSPGQSVIGELFF.

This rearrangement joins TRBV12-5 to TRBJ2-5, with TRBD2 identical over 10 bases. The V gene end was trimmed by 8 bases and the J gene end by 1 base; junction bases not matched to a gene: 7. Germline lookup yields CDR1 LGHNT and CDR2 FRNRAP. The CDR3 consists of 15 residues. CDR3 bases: TGTGCTAGTCAACTAGCGGGACGTACCCAAGAGACCCAGTACTTC. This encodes CASQLAGRTQETQYF.

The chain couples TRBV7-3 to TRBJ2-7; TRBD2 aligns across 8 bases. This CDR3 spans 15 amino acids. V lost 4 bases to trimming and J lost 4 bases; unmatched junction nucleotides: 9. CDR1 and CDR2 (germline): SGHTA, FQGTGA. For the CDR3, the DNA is TGTGCCAGCAGCTCCGCGGGGGGCGGGAGATACGAGCAGTACTTC. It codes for CASSSAGGGRYEQYF.

The CDR3 coding sequence is TGTGCCAGCAGCGTAGACTTCGCGGGAGGGGGCACCGGGGAGCTGTTTTTT. It encodes CASSVDFAGGGTGELFF. V gene TRBV9 combines with J gene TRBJ2-2; 9 bases are shared with TRBD2. Germline loops: CDR1 SGDLS, CDR2 YYNGEE. The CDR3 length is 17 residues. Trimming took 0 bases from V and 4 from J; bases not matched to a gene: 7.

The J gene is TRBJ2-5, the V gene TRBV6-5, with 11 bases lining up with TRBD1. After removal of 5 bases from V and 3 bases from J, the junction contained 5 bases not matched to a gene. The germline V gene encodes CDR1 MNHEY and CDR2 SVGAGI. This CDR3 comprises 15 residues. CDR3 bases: TGTGCCAGCAGTACTGGGACAGGGGGGAAAGAGACCCAGTACTTC. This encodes CASSTGTGGKETQYF.

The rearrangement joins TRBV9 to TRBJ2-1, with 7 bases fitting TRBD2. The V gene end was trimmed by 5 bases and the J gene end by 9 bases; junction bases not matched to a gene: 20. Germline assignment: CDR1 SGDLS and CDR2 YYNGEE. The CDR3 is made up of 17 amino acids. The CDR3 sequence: CASSSPPSGFGLSEQFF. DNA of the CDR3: TGTGCCAGCAGTTCACCCCCTAGCGGTTTTGGGCTTAGTGAGCAGTTCTTC.

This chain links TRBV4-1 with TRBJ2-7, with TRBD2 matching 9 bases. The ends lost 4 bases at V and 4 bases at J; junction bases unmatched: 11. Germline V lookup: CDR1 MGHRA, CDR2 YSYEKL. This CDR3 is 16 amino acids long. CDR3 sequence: CASSPGRGRASYEQYF. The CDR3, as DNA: TGCGCCAGCAGCCCCGGGCGCGGGAGGGCTTCATACGAGCAGTACTTC.

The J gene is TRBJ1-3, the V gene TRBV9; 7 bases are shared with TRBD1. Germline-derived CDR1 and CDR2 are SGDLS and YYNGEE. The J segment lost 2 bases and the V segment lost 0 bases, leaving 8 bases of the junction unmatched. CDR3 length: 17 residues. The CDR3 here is CASSVETGTATGNTIYF. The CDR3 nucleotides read TGTGCCAGCAGCGTAGAGACCGGGACAGCCACTGGAAACACCATATATTTT.

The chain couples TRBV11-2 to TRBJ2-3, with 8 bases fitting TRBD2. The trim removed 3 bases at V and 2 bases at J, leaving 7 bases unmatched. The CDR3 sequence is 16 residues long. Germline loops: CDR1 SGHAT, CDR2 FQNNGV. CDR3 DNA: TGTGCCAGCAGCTTCCTTGCGGGAGGCCCCACAGATACGCAGTATTTT. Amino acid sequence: CASSFLAGGPTDTQYF.

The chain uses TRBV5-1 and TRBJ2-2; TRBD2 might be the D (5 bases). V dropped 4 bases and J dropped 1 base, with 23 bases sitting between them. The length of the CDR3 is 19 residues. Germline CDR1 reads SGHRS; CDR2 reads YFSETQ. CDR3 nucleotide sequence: TGCGCCAGCAGCGCGGTCCCGGGGTGGGCCCCGGGGAACACCGGGGAGCTGTTTTTT. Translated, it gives CASSAVPGWAPGNTGELFF.

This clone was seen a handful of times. CDR3 nucleotides: TGTGCCAGCAGTTTAACCGGGACAGGGGGCTACGAGCAGTACTTC. Protein sequence: CASSLTGTGGYEQYF. The V call is TRBV7-2, the J call TRBJ2-7; 11 bases are a match to TRBD1. There are 15 residues in the CDR3. Per the germline V gene, CDR1 is SGHTA and CDR2 is FQGNSA. The V and J ends lost 6 bases and 3 bases, in that order; junction bases with no gene match: 7. The full variable domain, rest sourced from reference TRBV7-2 and TRBJ2-7, is GAGVSQSPSNKVTEKGKDVELRCDPISGHTALYWYRQSLGQGLEFLIYFQGNSAPDKSGLPSDRFSAERTGGSVSTLTIQRTQQEDSAVYLCASSLTGTGGYEQYFGPGTRLTVT.

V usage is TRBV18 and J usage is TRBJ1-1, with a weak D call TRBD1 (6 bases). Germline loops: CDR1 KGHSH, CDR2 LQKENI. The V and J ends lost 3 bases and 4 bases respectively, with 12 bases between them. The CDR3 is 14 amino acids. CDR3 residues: CASSPGTSSTEAFF. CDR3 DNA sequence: TGTGCCAGCTCACCGGGGACATCTAGCACTGAAGCTTTCTTT.

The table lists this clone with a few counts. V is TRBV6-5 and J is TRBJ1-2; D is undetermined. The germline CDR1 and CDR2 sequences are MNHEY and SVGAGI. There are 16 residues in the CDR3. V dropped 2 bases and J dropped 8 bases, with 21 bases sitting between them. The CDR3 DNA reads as TGTGCCAGCAGTTACAGGTCAGACCTGCCGAAGAGGGGCTACACCTTC. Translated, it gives CASSYRSDLPKRGYTF.

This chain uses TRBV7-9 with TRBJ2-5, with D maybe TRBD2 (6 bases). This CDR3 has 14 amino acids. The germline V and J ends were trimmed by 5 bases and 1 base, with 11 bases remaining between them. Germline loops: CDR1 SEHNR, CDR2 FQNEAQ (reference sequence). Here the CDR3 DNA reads TGTGCCAGCAGCCCTACTAGCTCCCAAGAGACCCAGTACTTC. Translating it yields CASSPTSSQETQYF.

CDR3 sequence (DNA): TGTGCCAGCAGCGTTAGCGGGACGAGCTCCTACAATGAGCAGTTCTTC. As protein: CASSVSGTSSYNEQFF. The chain uses TRBV11-3 and TRBJ2-1; 8 nucleotides agree with TRBD2. The CDR3 is 16 residues long. Germline CDR1 reads SGHNT; CDR2 reads YENEEA. V lost 5 bases to trimming and J lost 0 bases; unmatched junction nucleotides: 6.

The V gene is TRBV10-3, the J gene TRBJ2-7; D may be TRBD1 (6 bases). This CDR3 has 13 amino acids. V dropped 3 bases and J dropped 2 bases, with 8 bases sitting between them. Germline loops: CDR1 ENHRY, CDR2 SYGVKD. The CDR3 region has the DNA TGTGCCATCAGTGAAACAGGGACCTACGAGCAGTACTTC. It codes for CAISETGTYEQYF.